The present T cell receptor beta chain was sequenced within a study of somatic mutations in cytotoxic T cells in rheumatoid arthritis. Study context: A subset of V beta antibody-stained T-cell populations was isolated by flow sorting, reaching nearly 100% purity, and this subset included V beta1+ cells that went on to TCRB sequencing.

Study-wide results and caveats: What antigens the expanded CD8+ clones targeted remained unknown.

V shed 6 bases and J shed 3 bases, with 5 bases lying between them. The CDR3 totals 10 residues. From germline, CDR1 is SQVTM and CDR2 ANQGSEA. Sequenced by immunoSEQ multiplex PCR; TCRdb stores in-frame clones only, minus some. The sample has fewer than 25,000 clones, roughly 74% seen once. About this clone itself: Its antigen is unknown.

Material for sequencing was CD8+ T cells sorted from blood. V and J are TRBV29-1 and TRBJ1-1, with D possibly being TRBD1 (5 bases). This TCR derives from an adult with rheumatoid arthritis. CDR3 DNA sequence: TGCAGCGTAGGGGACACTGAAGCTTTCTTT. Residues: CSVGDTEAFF. The full variable domain, completed using reference TRBV29-1 and TRBJ1-1, is SAVISQKPSRDICQRGTSLTIQCQVDSQVTMMFWYRQQPGQSLTLIATANQGSEATYESGFVIDKFPISRPNLTFSTLTVSNMSPEDSSIYLCSVGDTEAFFGQGTRLTVV.